The clone carrying this TCR beta chain came up once. Antigen specificity is unknown. Sequence at one end of the junction differs from germline and may be a read error. The data were obtained in a study of read filtering for tumor transcriptome and immune sequencing. The overall study: R-ISS stage counts were eight or nine for I, 16 for II, roughly seven for III. Study observations and caveats: IR-seq and RNA-seq agreed better without single-read clonotypes.

From around 0.4 ug of RNA, a library with molecular barcoded alpha/delta and beta/gamma adaptors was made. TCRdb reanalysed the reads using MiXCR and keeps one entry per CDR3 protein. The data show 100,000 to 150,000 distinct CDR3 sequences, 10% to 15% seen once. Sequencing was performed on a population of CD138-negative cells sorted from bone marrow. This TCR came from a donor at least 40 years old with multiple myeloma.

The CDR3 DNA is TGTGCCAGCGGCCCTCAGGGTTTCACTGAAGCCTTCTTT. Translated: CASGPQGFTEAFF. The rearrangement links TRBV11-2 to TRBJ1-1, with D perhaps matching TRBD1 (5 bases). In germline, CDR1 is SGHAT, CDR2 FQNNGV. The CDR3 runs to 13 residues.